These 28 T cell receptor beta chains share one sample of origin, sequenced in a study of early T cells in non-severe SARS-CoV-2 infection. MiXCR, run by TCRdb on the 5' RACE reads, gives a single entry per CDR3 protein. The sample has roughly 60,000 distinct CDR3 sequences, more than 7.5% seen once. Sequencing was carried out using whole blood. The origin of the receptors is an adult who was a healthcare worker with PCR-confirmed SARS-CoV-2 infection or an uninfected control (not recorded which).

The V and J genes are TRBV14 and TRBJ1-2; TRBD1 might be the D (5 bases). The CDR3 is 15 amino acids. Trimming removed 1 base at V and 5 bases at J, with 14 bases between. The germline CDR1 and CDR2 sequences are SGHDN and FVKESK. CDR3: CASSQVQGVAYGYTF. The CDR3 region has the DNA TGTGCCAGCAGCCAAGTTCAGGGCGTGGCATATGGCTACACCTTC.

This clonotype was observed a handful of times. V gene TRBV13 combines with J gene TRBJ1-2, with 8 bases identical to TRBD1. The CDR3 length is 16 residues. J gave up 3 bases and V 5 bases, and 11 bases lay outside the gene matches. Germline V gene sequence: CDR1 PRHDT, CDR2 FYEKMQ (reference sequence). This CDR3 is CASSPLAGGYDYGYTF. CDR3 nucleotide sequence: TGTGCCAGCAGCCCCTTGGCAGGGGGCTACGACTATGGCTACACCTTC.

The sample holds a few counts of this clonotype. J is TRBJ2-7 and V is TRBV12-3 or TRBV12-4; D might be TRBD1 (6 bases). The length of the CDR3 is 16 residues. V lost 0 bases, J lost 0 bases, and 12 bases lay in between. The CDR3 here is CASSLAGQGGSYEQYF. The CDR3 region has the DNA TGTGCCAGCAGTTTAGCGGGCCAAGGGGGCTCCTACGAGCAGTACTTC.

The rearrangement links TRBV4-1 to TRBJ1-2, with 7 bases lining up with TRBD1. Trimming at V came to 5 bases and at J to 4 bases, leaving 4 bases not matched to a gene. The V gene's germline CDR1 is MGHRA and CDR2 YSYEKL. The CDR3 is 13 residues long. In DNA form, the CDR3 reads TGCGCCAGCAGCGCCGACAGGGTCTATGGCTACACCTTC. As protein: CASSADRVYGYTF.

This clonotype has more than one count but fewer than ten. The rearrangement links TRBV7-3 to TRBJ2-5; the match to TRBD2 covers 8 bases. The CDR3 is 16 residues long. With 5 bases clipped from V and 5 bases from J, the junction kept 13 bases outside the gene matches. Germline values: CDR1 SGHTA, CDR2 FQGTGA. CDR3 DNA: TGTGCCAGCAGCGCCGGGACTAGACCTAGTTCCGAGACCCAGTACTTC. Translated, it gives CASSAGTRPSSETQYF.

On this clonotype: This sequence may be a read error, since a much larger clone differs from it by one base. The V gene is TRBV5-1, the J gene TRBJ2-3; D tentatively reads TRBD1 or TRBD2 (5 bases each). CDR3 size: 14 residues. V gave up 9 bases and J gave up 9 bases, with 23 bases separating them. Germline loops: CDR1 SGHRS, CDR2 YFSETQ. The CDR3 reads CANRLERDWDTQYF. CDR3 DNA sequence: TGCGCCAACCGGCTGGAACGAGACTGGGACACGCAGTATTTT.

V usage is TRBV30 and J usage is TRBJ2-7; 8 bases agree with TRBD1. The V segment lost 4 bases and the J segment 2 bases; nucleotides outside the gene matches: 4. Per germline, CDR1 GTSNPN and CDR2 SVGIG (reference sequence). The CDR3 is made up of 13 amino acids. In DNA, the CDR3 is TGTGCCTGGACCCGACAGGGGACCTACGAGCAGTACTTC. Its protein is CAWTRQGTYEQYF.

The CDR3 DNA reads TGTGCCAGCAGCGACGGCGGGAGAATGACAGATACGCAGTATTTT. It yields the protein CASSDGGRMTDTQYF. V is TRBV5-4 and J is TRBJ2-3, with 7 bases matching TRBD2. The V and J ends lost 4 bases and 3 bases, in that order; junction bases with no gene match: 8. The germline CDR1 and CDR2 sequences are SGHNT and YYREEE (reference sequence). This CDR3 is built from 15 residues.

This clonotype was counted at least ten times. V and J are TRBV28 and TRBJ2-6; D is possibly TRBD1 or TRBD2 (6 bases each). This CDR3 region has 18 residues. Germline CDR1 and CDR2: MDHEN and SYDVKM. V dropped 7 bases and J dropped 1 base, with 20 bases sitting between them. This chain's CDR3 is CASTPGVEGESGANVLTF. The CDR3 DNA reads TGTGCCAGCACTCCCGGGGTGGAGGGGGAGTCTGGGGCCAACGTCCTGACTTTC.

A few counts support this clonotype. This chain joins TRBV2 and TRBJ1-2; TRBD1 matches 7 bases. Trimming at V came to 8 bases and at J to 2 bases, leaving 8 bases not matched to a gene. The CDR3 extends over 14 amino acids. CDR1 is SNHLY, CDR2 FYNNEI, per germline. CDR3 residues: CASDRQGLNYGYTF. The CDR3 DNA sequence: TGTGCCAGCGACCGACAGGGACTAAACTATGGCTACACCTTC.

The CDR3 reads CASSSHRIQGINEQFF. CDR3 in DNA: TGTGCCAGCAGCTCCCACCGAATACAGGGGATCAATGAGCAGTTCTTC. The chain couples TRBV11-2 to TRBJ2-1; 7 bases align to TRBD1. CDR1 is SGHAT, CDR2 FQNNGV, per germline. The CDR3 contains 16 residues. J lost 6 bases, V lost 4 bases, and 12 bases had no gene match. Together with reference TRBV11-2 and TRBJ2-1, the CDR3 gives the full variable domain: EAGVAQSPRYKIIEKRQSVAFWCNPISGHATLYWYQQILGQGPKLLIQFQNNGVVDDSQLPKDRFSAERLKGVDSTLKIQPAKLEDSAVYLCASSSHRIQGINEQFFGPGTRLTVL.

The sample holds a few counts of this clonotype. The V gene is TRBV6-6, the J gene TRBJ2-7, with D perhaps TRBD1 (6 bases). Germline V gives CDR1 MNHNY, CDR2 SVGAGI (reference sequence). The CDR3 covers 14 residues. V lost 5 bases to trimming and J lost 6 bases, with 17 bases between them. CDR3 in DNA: TGTGCCAGCAGTAGACAGGATCCCGAAGGCGAGCAGTACTTC. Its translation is CASSRQDPEGEQYF.

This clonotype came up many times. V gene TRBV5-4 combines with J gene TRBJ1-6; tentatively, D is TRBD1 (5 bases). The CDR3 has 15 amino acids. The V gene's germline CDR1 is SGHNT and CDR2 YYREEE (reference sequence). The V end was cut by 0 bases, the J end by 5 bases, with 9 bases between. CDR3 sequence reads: CASSLGQGHNSPLHF. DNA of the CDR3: TGTGCCAGCAGCTTGGGTCAGGGACATAATTCACCCCTCCACTTT.

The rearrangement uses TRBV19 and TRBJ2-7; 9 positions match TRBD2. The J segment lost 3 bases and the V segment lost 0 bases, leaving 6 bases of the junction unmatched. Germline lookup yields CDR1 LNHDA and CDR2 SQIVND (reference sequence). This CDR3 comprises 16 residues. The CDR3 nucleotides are TGTGCCAGTAGTATAGATCATAGCGGGAGACTCTACGAGCAGTACTTC. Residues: CASSIDHSGRLYEQYF.

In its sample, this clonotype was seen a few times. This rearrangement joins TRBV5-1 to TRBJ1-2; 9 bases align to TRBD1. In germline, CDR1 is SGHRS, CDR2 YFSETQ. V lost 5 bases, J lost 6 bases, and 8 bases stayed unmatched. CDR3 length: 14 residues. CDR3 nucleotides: TGCGCCAGCAGAACCCGGGACAGGGCTGATGGCTACACCTTC. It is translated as CASRTRDRADGYTF.

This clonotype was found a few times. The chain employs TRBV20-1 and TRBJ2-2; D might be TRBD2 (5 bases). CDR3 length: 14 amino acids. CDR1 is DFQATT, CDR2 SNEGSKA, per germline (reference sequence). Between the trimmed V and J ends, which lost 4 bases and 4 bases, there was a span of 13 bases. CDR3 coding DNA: TGCAGTGCTATCCCGAGGACTCTCACCGGGGAGCTGTTTTTT. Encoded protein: CSAIPRTLTGELFF.

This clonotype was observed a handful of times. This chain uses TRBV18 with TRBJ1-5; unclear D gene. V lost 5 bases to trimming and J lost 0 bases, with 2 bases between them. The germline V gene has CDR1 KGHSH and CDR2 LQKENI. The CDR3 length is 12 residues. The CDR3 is CASSASNQPQHF. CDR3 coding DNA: TGTGCCAGCTCAGCTAGCAATCAGCCCCAGCATTTT.

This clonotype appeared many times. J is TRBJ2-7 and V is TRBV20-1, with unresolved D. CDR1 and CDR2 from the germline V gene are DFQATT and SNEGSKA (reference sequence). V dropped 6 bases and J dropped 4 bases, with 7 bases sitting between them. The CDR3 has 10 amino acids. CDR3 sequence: CSAPTYEQYF. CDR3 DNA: TGCAGTGCACCGACTTACGAGCAGTACTTC.

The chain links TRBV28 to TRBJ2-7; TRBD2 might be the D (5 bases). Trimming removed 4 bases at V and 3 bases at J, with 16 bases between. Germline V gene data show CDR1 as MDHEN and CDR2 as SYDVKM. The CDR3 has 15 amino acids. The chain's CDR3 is CASSSSFGLSYEQYF. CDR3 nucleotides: TGTGCCAGCAGTTCCAGTTTCGGACTCAGCTACGAGCAGTACTTC. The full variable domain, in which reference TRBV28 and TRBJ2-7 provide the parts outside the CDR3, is DVKVTQSSRYLVKRTGEKVFLECVQDMDHENMFWYRQDPGLGLRLIYFSYDVKMKEKGDIPEGYSVSREKKERFSLILESASTNQTSMYLCASSSSFGLSYEQYFGPGTRLTVT.

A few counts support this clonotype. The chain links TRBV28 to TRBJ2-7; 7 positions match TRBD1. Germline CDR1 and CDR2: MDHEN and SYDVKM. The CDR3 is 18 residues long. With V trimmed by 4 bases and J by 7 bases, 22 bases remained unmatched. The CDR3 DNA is TGTGCCAGCAGTTCCCCTCGAGGGGGCGCGGTGGCACAGGGAGAGCAGTACTTC. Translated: CASSSPRGGAVAQGEQYF.

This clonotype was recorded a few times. The CDR3 loop is CSASFSVGTGELFF. CDR3 DNA: TGCAGTGCTAGTTTCAGCGTAGGCACCGGGGAGCTGTTTTTT. The chain couples TRBV20-1 to TRBJ2-2; D unresolved. The ends were cut back, 3 bases at V and 4 bases at J, with 12 bases in the middle. The germline V gene has CDR1 DFQATT and CDR2 SNEGSKA (reference sequence). The CDR3 is made up of 14 amino acids.

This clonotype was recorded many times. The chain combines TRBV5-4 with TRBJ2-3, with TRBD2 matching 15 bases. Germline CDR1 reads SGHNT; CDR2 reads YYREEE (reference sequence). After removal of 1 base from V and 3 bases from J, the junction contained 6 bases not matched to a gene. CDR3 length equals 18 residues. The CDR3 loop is CASSLLGLAGGGTDTQYF. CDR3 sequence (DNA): TGTGCCAGCAGCTTGTTGGGACTAGCGGGAGGAGGTACAGATACGCAGTATTTT. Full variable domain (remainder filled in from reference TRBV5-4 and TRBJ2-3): ETGVTQSPTHLIKTRGQQVTLRCSSQSGHNTVSWYQQALGQGPQFIFQYYREEENGRGNFPPRFSGLQFPNYSSELNVNALELDDSALYLCASSLLGLAGGGTDTQYFGPGTRLTVL.

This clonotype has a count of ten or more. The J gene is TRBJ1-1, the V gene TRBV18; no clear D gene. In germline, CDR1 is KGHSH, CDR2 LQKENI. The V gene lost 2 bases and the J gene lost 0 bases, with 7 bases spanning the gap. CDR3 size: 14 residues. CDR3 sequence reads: CASSPSVMNTEAFF. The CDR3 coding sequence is TGTGCCAGCTCACCATCGGTTATGAACACTGAAGCTTTCTTT.

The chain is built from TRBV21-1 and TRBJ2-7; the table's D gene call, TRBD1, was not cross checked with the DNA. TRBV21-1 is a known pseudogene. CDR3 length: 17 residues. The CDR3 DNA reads TGTGCCAGCAGTTACGCTCCGACAGGGGACTTATTCTACGAGCAGTACTTC. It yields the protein CASSYAPTGDLFYEQYF.

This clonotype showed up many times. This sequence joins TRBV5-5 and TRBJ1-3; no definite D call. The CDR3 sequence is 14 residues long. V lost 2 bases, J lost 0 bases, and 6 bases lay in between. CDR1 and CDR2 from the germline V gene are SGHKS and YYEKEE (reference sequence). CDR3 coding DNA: TGTGCCAGCAGCTTCGCGGACTCTGGAAACACCATATATTTT. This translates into CASSFADSGNTIYF.

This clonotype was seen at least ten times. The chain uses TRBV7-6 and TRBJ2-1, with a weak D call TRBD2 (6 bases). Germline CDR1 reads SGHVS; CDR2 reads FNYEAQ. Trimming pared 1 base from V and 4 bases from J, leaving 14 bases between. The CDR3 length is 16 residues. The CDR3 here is CASSLGAGGVYNEQFF. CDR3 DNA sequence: TGTGCCAGCAGCTTAGGGGCCGGGGGAGTTTACAATGAGCAGTTCTTC. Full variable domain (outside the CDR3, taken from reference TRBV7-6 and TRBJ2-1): GAGVSQSPRYKVTKRGQDVALRCDPISGHVSLYWYRQALGQGPEFLTYFNYEAQQDKSGLPNDRFSAERPEGSISTLTIQRTEQRDSAMYRCASSLGAGGVYNEQFFGPGTRLTVL.

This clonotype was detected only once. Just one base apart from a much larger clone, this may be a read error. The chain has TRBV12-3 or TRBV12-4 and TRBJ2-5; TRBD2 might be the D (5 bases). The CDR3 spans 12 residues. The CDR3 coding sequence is TGTGCCAGCGGTTTAGCGAGAGAGACCCAGTACTTC. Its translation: CASGLARETQYF.

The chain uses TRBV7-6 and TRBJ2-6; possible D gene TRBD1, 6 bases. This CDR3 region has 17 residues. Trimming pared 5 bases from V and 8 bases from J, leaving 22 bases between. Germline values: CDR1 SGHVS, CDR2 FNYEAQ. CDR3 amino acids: CASSPKRWTEGTNVLTF. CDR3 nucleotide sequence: TGTGCCAGCAGCCCAAAAAGGTGGACAGAGGGGACCAACGTCCTGACTTTC.